A selection of T cell receptor beta chains follows, all from one sample in a study of T cell responses to AZD1222 COVID-19 vaccine. Measured with immunoSEQ multiplex PCR; TCRdb has only the in-frame clones, and not every one. Among around 58,000 clones listed, around 84% were seen once. The input for sequencing was peripheral blood, taken on day 0 of AZD1222 vaccination. The receptors were sampled from an adult in good health. Both conserved end residues are part of each CDR3. The D gene is left open where the match is weak. Clone size is not always given. Where it is, it says once, few, many or a class for expanded clones.

size,D,V,J,DNA,CDR3
NA,NA,TRBV7-8,TRBJ2-2,TGTGCCAGCAGCCGTGTCGGGGAGCTGTTTTTT,CASSRVGELFF
NA,NA,TRBV2,TRBJ1-2,TGTGCCAGCAGAGGGGACGGTCTCTATGGCTACACCTTC,CASRGDGLYGYTF
NA,TRBD2,TRBV7-2,TRBJ2-1,TGTGCCAGCACCTTAGCGGGGGGGCCAAATGAGCAGTTCTTC,CASTLAGGPNEQFF
NA,TRBD1,TRBV19,TRBJ2-1,TGTGCCAGTAGCCTACAGGGGTCGGGATACAATGAGCAGTTCTTC,CASSLQGSGYNEQFF
NA,NA,TRBV19,TRBJ2-5,TGTGCCAGTAGTCCCGGCCCGGCGCAGGAGACCCAGTACTTC,CASSPGPAQETQYF
NA,TRBD1,TRBV30,TRBJ1-4,TGTGCCTGGAGTGATCGAGGCCTCCGGGACAGGGACGAAAAACTGTTTTTT,CAWSDRGLRDRDEKLFF
NA,NA,TRBV19,TRBJ2-7,TGTGCCAGTAGTATCGGTTTGCAGGACGAGCAGTACTTC,CASSIGLQDEQYF
once,NA,TRBV7-2,TRBJ2-7,TGTGCCAGCAGCCCTCGACCGGGAACCAGGCACGAGCAGTACTTC,CASSPRPGTRHEQYF
few,NA,TRBV6-5,TRBJ1-2,TGTGCCAGCGGGGGGAACTATGGCTACACCTTC,CASGGNYGYTF
NA,TRBD1,TRBV5-1,TRBJ1-4,TGCGCCAGCAGCGAGTGGACAGGGACGTCTGAAAAACTGTTTTTT,CASSEWTGTSEKLFF
NA,NA,TRBV7-2,TRBJ2-5,TGTGCCAGCAGCTTTTTCCCAGAGACCCAGTACTTC,CASSFFPETQYF
NA,TRBD2,TRBV5-8,TRBJ2-1,TGTGCCAGCAGCTTGCTAAGCGGGGGGGCCCAGTTCTTC,CASSLLSGGAQFF
NA,NA,TRBV6-5,TRBJ1-1,TGTGCCAGCCGCGACTACAGTAAGGCAACTGAAGCTTTCTTT,CASRDYSKATEAFF
once,NA,TRBV5-1,TRBJ1-1,TGCGCCAGCAGCCCGGTTAGGGAAACTGAAGCTTTCTTT,CASSPVRETEAFF
NA,NA,TRBV10-3,TRBJ2-7,TGTGCCATCAGTGAGAAACAGTTCTACGAGCAGTACTTC,CAISEKQFYEQYF
few,NA,TRBV6-4,TRBJ1-1,TGTGCCAGCAGTCCCGGGGGGCGCACTGAAGCTTTCTTT,CASSPGGRTEAFF
NA,TRBD1,TRBV4-3,TRBJ1-5,TGCGCCAGCAGCCCAGGGACAGCTTATAGCAATCAGCCCCAGCATTTT,CASSPGTAYSNQPQHF
NA,NA,TRBV5-1,TRBJ2-1,TGCGCCAGCAGCGCCGGGGGACCGGACAATGAGCAGTTCTTC,CASSAGGPDNEQFF
NA,TRBD1,TRBV7-9,TRBJ1-1,TGTGCCAGCACCTCAGGGGGCAGGAGCACTGAAGCTTTCTTT,CASTSGGRSTEAFF
NA,TRBD2,TRBV4-2,TRBJ2-5,TGTGCCAGCAGCCAGAGTAGCGGGGGGGCCGGGGGTGAGACCCAGTACTTC,CASSQSSGGAGGETQYF
NA,TRBD2,TRBV19,TRBJ2-2,TGTGCCAGTAGTGGCAGGCTAGCGGTAGGCACCGGGGAGCTGTTTTTT,CASSGRLAVGTGELFF
few,NA,TRBV5-1,TRBJ2-5,TGCGCCAGCAGCTTGGGGGCCGGGGAGACCCAGTACTTC,CASSLGAGETQYF
NA,NA,TRBV9,TRBJ1-3,TGTGCCAGCAGCGTAGCGGGCGGGTACTCTGGAAACACCATATATTTT,CASSVAGGYSGNTIYF
once,NA,TRBV2,TRBJ1-5,TGTGCCAGCAGTCCACAGGTGAACAATCAGCCCCAGCATTTT,CASSPQVNNQPQHF
NA,NA,TRBV5-1,TRBJ1-1,TGCGCCAGCAGCATAGAAATGAACACTGAAGCTTTCTTT,CASSIEMNTEAFF
NA,NA,TRBV10-2,TRBJ2-3,TGCGCCAGCAGTGAGTCAAAGGCCGGAAGTAGCACAGATACGCAGTATTTT,CASSESKAGSSTDTQYF
NA,NA,TRBV5-1,TRBJ2-7,TGCGCCAGCAGCTTGGGGGCTGGAACCTACGAGCAGTACTTC,CASSLGAGTYEQYF
NA,NA,TRBV11-2,TRBJ1-5,TGTGCCAGCAGCTTAGATCTAACGGCAGGTACTATCCAGCATTTT,CASSLDLTAGTIQHF
few,TRBD1,TRBV27,TRBJ1-6,TGTGCCAGCAGTCTCAGGGGGCAAAATTCACCCCTCCACTTT,CASSLRGQNSPLHF
NA,NA,TRBV12-3/TRBV12-4,TRBJ2-3,TGTGCCAGCAGCCCGACAGAGGAGGATACGCAGTATTTT,CASSPTEEDTQYF
NA,NA,TRBV6-4,TRBJ2-6,TGTGCCAGCAGTGACTTCTCTGGGGCCAACGTCCTGACTTTC,CASSDFSGANVLTF
NA,NA,TRBV14,TRBJ1-2,TGTGCCAGCAGCCAAAGGACAACTAACTATGGCTACACCTTC,CASSQRTTNYGYTF
NA,NA,TRBV7-9,TRBJ1-4,TGTGCCAGCAGCGGTGGGACGGGAGAAAAACTGTTTTTT,CASSGGTGEKLFF
once,TRBD2,TRBV5-5,TRBJ2-1,TGTGCCAGCAGCTTGATCGCTAGCGGGGCGGACAATGAGCAGTTCTTC,CASSLIASGADNEQFF
once,NA,TRBV10-3,TRBJ2-1,TGTGCCATCAGTCGAGACAAGAGCTCCTACAATGAGCAGTTCTTC,CAISRDKSSYNEQFF
NA,TRBD2,TRBV7-2,TRBJ2-1,TGTGCCAGCAGCTTGGGACTAACTAGCAATGAGCAGTTCTTC,CASSLGLTSNEQFF
NA,TRBD1,TRBV19,TRBJ1-1,TGTGCCAGTAGTATACTGAGACAGGGGAACACTGAAGCTTTCTTT,CASSILRQGNTEAFF
NA,NA,TRBV4-1,TRBJ1-5,TGCGCCAGCAGCCAAGATGAGACAGTGGGTCAGCCCCAGCATTTT,CASSQDETVGQPQHF
NA,TRBD1,TRBV7-6,TRBJ1-1,TGTGCCAGCAGCCCCACAACAGGGGACACTGAAGCTTTCTTT,CASSPTTGDTEAFF
NA,NA,TRBV5-1,TRBJ2-7,TGCGCCAGCAGCGGAGGCGGGACCTACGAGCAGTACTTC,CASSGGGTYEQYF
NA,TRBD1,TRBV19,TRBJ2-1,TGTGCCAGTAGTGTAGGGACAGGGGATTATGAGCAGTTCTTC,CASSVGTGDYEQFF
NA,NA,TRBV7-9,TRBJ1-5,TGTGCCAGCAGCCCCCCTGGGGGCCTCAATCAGCCCCAGCATTTT,CASSPPGGLNQPQHF
NA,NA,TRBV5-4,TRBJ2-3,TGTGCCAGCAGCTTGGGGAGGCCCCAGAGGATCACAGATACGCAGTATTTT,CASSLGRPQRITDTQYF
NA,TRBD1,TRBV9,TRBJ1-1,TGTGCCAGCAGCGTAGGAAGGACAGGGGGAACTGAAGCTTTCTTT,CASSVGRTGGTEAFF
NA,NA,TRBV9,TRBJ1-2,TGTGCCAGCAGCCACGACAGCACTTATGGCTACACCTTC,CASSHDSTYGYTF
few,NA,TRBV5-1,TRBJ1-1,TGCGCCAGCGGCACAGGGTACACTGAAGCTTTCTTT,CASGTGYTEAFF
NA,TRBD2,TRBV28,TRBJ2-7,TGTGCCAGCATGGGTAGCGGGAACTACGAGCAGTACTTC,CASMGSGNYEQYF
NA,TRBD1,TRBV19,TRBJ1-1,TGTGCCAGTAGGGGAGACAGGGTCACTGAAGCTTTCTTT,CASRGDRVTEAFF
NA,TRBD2,TRBV19,TRBJ2-3,TGTGCCAGTAGTCTAGAGCGGGAGAGCACAGATACGCAGTATTTT,CASSLERESTDTQYF
NA,NA,TRBV10-1,TRBJ2-7,TGCGCCAGCAGTGATTCCAGGGATACCTACGAGCAGTACTTC,CASSDSRDTYEQYF
NA,TRBD2,TRBV14,TRBJ2-1,TGTGCCAGCAGCCAAGTGGGACTAGTCAACAATGAGCAGTTCTTC,CASSQVGLVNNEQFF
NA,NA,TRBV18,TRBJ1-1,TGTGCCAGCCGGGTCAAGGCAAACACTGAAGCTTTCTTT,CASRVKANTEAFF